This TCR beta chain was sequenced for a study of type 1 regulatory T cells. TCRdb processed the reads anew with MiXCR; each CDR3 protein has one entry. This sample has roughly 71,000 distinct CDR3 sequences; less than 25% occur once, and the top ten carry around 8%. This CDR3 is built from 13 residues. Per the germline V gene, CDR1 is LGHNA and CDR2 is YNFKEQ. Trimming took off 4 bases at V and 5 bases at J, with 8 bases between the two ends. Turning to this clonotype: No antigen is known for it.

Findings and limits, study-wide: Type 1 regulatory T cells had a more restricted TCR repertoire than non-type 1 regulatory T cells.

The receptor was isolated from a human donor in good health. The chain uses TRBV4-2 and TRBJ2-2, with D unclear. The material sequenced was cultured type 1 regulatory T (Tr1) cells, either the whole culture or a sorted fraction (not recorded which). Here the CDR3 DNA reads TGTGCCAGCAGCCGAGTAGGTACCGGGGAGCTGTTTTTT. Protein: CASSRVGTGELFF.